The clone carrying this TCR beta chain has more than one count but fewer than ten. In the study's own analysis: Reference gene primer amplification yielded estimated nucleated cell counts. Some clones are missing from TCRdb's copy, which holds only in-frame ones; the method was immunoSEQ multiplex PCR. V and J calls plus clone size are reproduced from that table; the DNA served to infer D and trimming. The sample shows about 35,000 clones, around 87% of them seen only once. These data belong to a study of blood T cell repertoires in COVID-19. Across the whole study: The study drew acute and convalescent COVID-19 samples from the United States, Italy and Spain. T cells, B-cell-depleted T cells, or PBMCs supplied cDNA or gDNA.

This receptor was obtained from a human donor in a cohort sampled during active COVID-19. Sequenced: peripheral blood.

The DNA for the CDR3 is TGTGCCAGCAGTCCGGGACAGATCAATCAGCCCCAGCATTTT. Translating gives CASSPGQINQPQHF. V gene TRBV28 combines with J gene TRBJ1-5; TRBD1 matches 7 bases. Germline V gene sequence: CDR1 MDHEN, CDR2 SYDVKM. Losses at the gene ends were 5 bases for V and 3 bases for J; bases not matched to a gene: 4. The CDR3 extends over 14 amino acids.